This is a list of T cell receptor beta chains from one sample in a study of blood T cell repertoires in COVID-19. Sequencing used immunoSEQ multiplex PCR; TCRdb keeps in-frame clones, though not all of them. The sample shows roughly 250,000 clones, roughly 89% of them seen only once. Material: peripheral blood. The receptors derive from a man between 25 and 39 years old with acute or convalescent COVID-19. CDR3s include the opening cysteine and the closing phenylalanine or tryptophan. Each record gives: V gene, J gene, D gene, clone size, CDR3 protein, CDR3 DNA. D genes are given only for firm matches. Clone size is shown for a subset of rows, as once, few, many or a class of expanded clone.

v_call: TRBV3-1/TRBV3-2
j_call: TRBJ1-6
d_call: -
clone_size: -
cdr3_aa: CASRPVGGPNSPLHF
cdr3_nt: TGTGCCAGCAGGCCAGTCGGGGGGCCAAATTCACCCCTCCACTTT

v_call: TRBV5-1
j_call: TRBJ1-1
d_call: -
clone_size: few
cdr3_aa: CASSFEGLEAFF
cdr3_nt: TGCGCCAGCAGCTTTGAGGGTTTGGAAGCTTTCTTT

v_call: TRBV7-2
j_call: TRBJ2-3
d_call: -
clone_size: -
cdr3_aa: CASRRTYTDTQYF
cdr3_nt: TGTGCCAGCAGACGTACCTACACAGATACGCAGTATTTT

v_call: TRBV30
j_call: TRBJ1-5
d_call: -
clone_size: -
cdr3_aa: CAWSARSNQPQHF
cdr3_nt: TGTGCCTGGAGTGCCCGTAGCAATCAGCCCCAGCATTTT

v_call: TRBV11-3
j_call: TRBJ2-5
d_call: TRBD2
clone_size: -
cdr3_aa: CASSLGGGLQETQYF
cdr3_nt: TGTGCCAGCAGCTTAGGGGGAGGGCTACAAGAGACCCAGTACTTC

v_call: TRBV6-5
j_call: TRBJ2-3
d_call: TRBD2
clone_size: -
cdr3_aa: CASSKLADTDTQYF
cdr3_nt: TGTGCCAGCAGTAAACTAGCGGACACAGATACGCAGTATTTT

v_call: TRBV11-1
j_call: TRBJ1-6
d_call: -
clone_size: -
cdr3_aa: CASSIDRNSPLHF
cdr3_nt: TGTGCCAGCAGCATCGACAGAAATTCACCCCTCCACTTT

v_call: TRBV7-7
j_call: TRBJ2-5
d_call: TRBD2
clone_size: -
cdr3_aa: CASSLRRLAGGQETQYF
cdr3_nt: TGTGCTAGCAGCTTGAGGCGGCTAGCGGGGGGCCAAGAGACCCAGTACTTC

v_call: TRBV30
j_call: TRBJ2-5
d_call: TRBD2
clone_size: -
cdr3_aa: CAWTRRLAGVETQYF
cdr3_nt: TGTGCCTGGACCCGGAGACTAGCGGGAGTTGAGACCCAGTACTTC

v_call: TRBV6-5
j_call: TRBJ2-7
d_call: -
clone_size: -
cdr3_aa: CASTPVAGHEQYF
cdr3_nt: TGTGCCAGCACCCCCGTGGCGGGGCACGAGCAGTACTTC

v_call: TRBV19
j_call: TRBJ1-2
d_call: -
clone_size: -
cdr3_aa: CASNSVPQAPGYTF
cdr3_nt: TGTGCCAGTAATTCGGTACCCCAAGCCCCTGGCTACACCTTC

v_call: TRBV6-2/TRBV6-3
j_call: TRBJ2-7
d_call: TRBD1
clone_size: -
cdr3_aa: CASSLPDRGTDEQYF
cdr3_nt: TGTGCCAGCAGTTTACCCGACAGGGGCACGGACGAGCAGTACTTC

v_call: TRBV19
j_call: TRBJ2-1
d_call: TRBD1
clone_size: once
cdr3_aa: CASSPQQGGNEQFF
cdr3_nt: TGTGCCAGTAGTCCTCAACAGGGGGGCAATGAGCAGTTCTTC

v_call: TRBV29-1
j_call: TRBJ2-7
d_call: TRBD2
clone_size: few
cdr3_aa: CSVEDSSGGRSPYEQYF
cdr3_nt: TGCAGCGTTGAAGATTCTTCCGGCGGGAGGTCCCCCTACGAGCAGTACTTC

v_call: TRBV18
j_call: TRBJ1-6
d_call: -
clone_size: -
cdr3_aa: CASYAGLGNSPLHF
cdr3_nt: TGTGCCAGCTACGCAGGGCTGGGTAATTCACCCCTCCACTTT

v_call: TRBV12-3/TRBV12-4
j_call: TRBJ1-1
d_call: -
clone_size: -
cdr3_aa: CASSFDSLVTFF
cdr3_nt: TGTGCCAGCAGTTTCGACTCTTTGGTTACTTTCTTT

v_call: TRBV29-1
j_call: TRBJ1-1
d_call: TRBD1
clone_size: -
cdr3_aa: CRAKQGDTEAFF
cdr3_nt: TGCAGAGCAAAACAGGGGGACACTGAAGCTTTCTTT

v_call: TRBV7-7
j_call: TRBJ1-2
d_call: -
clone_size: once
cdr3_aa: CASSGCGAHNFYGYTF
cdr3_nt: TGTGCTAGCAGCGGCTGCGGGGCTCACAACTTCTATGGCTACACCTTC

v_call: TRBV9
j_call: TRBJ1-3
d_call: -
clone_size: few
cdr3_aa: CASSVGRGTSGNTIYF
cdr3_nt: TGTGCCAGCAGCGTAGGGCGGGGGACTTCTGGAAACACCATATATTTT

v_call: TRBV18
j_call: TRBJ2-7
d_call: TRBD1
clone_size: -
cdr3_aa: CASSPTGTGLVYEQYF
cdr3_nt: TGTGCCAGCTCACCAACCGGGACAGGGTTAGTCTACGAGCAGTACTTC

v_call: TRBV10-2
j_call: TRBJ1-5
d_call: TRBD1
clone_size: -
cdr3_aa: CASRLTGGQGSNQPQHF
cdr3_nt: TGCGCCAGCAGACTAACAGGGGGACAGGGTAGCAATCAGCCCCAGCATTTT

v_call: TRBV18
j_call: TRBJ1-4
d_call: -
clone_size: -
cdr3_aa: CASSLNPGLISEKLFF
cdr3_nt: TGTGCCAGCTCACTTAACCCGGGTCTTATAAGCGAAAAACTGTTTTTT

v_call: TRBV5-1
j_call: TRBJ2-7
d_call: -
clone_size: -
cdr3_aa: CASSLLSHLPYEQYF
cdr3_nt: TGCGCCAGCAGCTTGTTGTCACACCTTCCCTACGAGCAGTACTTC

v_call: TRBV18
j_call: TRBJ1-4
d_call: -
clone_size: -
cdr3_aa: CASSPTALRGEKLFF
cdr3_nt: TGTGCCAGCTCACCAACGGCGCTTCGGGGTGAAAAACTGTTTTTT

v_call: TRBV5-1
j_call: TRBJ2-3
d_call: TRBD1
clone_size: -
cdr3_aa: CASGDRASTDTQYF
cdr3_nt: TGCGCCAGTGGGGACAGGGCTAGCACAGATACGCAGTATTTT

v_call: TRBV18
j_call: TRBJ2-7
d_call: TRBD1
clone_size: once
cdr3_aa: CASSSQGAGYEQYF
cdr3_nt: TGTGCCAGCTCATCACAGGGGGCAGGGTACGAGCAGTACTTC

v_call: TRBV4-1
j_call: TRBJ1-2
d_call: -
clone_size: once
cdr3_aa: CASSQAAGNGYTF
cdr3_nt: TGCGCCAGCAGCCAAGCTGCAGGGAATGGCTACACCTTC

v_call: TRBV5-1
j_call: TRBJ2-1
d_call: -
clone_size: -
cdr3_aa: CASSLGTAYNEQFF
cdr3_nt: TGCGCCAGCAGCTTGGGGACTGCATACAATGAGCAGTTCTTC

v_call: TRBV12-5
j_call: TRBJ1-6
d_call: -
clone_size: -
cdr3_aa: CASGFTLGSPLHF
cdr3_nt: TGTGCTAGTGGTTTCACCCTCGGGTCACCCCTCCACTTT

v_call: TRBV4-1
j_call: TRBJ1-4
d_call: TRBD1
clone_size: -
cdr3_aa: CASSQPRDRGFEKLFF
cdr3_nt: TGCGCCAGCAGCCAACCCCGGGACAGGGGGTTTGAAAAACTGTTTTTT

v_call: TRBV7-2
j_call: TRBJ2-7
d_call: TRBD2
clone_size: -
cdr3_aa: CASSIFTGTSGREEQYF
cdr3_nt: TGTGCCAGCAGCATATTTACCGGGACTAGCGGGAGGGAGGAGCAGTACTTC

v_call: TRBV28
j_call: TRBJ1-2
d_call: -
clone_size: -
cdr3_aa: CASSGADSNYGYTF
cdr3_nt: TGTGCCAGCAGTGGCGCAGACAGTAACTATGGCTACACCTTC

v_call: TRBV6-1
j_call: TRBJ2-5
d_call: -
clone_size: -
cdr3_aa: CASSEFGQSIQETQYF
cdr3_nt: TGTGCCAGCAGTGAATTCGGACAATCCATCCAAGAGACCCAGTACTTC

v_call: TRBV7-9
j_call: TRBJ2-1
d_call: -
clone_size: -
cdr3_aa: CASSLASFHEQFF
cdr3_nt: TGTGCCAGCAGCTTAGCTAGTTTTCATGAGCAGTTCTTC

v_call: TRBV5-8
j_call: TRBJ2-7
d_call: -
clone_size: -
cdr3_aa: CASRNPGQSSYEQYF
cdr3_nt: TGTGCCAGCAGAAACCCCGGACAGAGCTCCTACGAGCAGTACTTC

v_call: TRBV21-1
j_call: TRBJ2-1
d_call: -
clone_size: -
cdr3_aa: CASSLRLDCDEQFF
cdr3_nt: TGTGCCAGCAGCCTGCGACTGGACTGCGATGAGCAGTTCTTC

v_call: TRBV5-1
j_call: TRBJ2-2
d_call: TRBD1
clone_size: -
cdr3_aa: CASSLEAGGNTGELFF
cdr3_nt: TGCGCCAGCAGCTTGGAGGCAGGGGGGAACACCGGGGAGCTGTTTTTT

v_call: TRBV29-1
j_call: TRBJ2-3
d_call: TRBD2
clone_size: -
cdr3_aa: CSVRLAGFTDTQYF
cdr3_nt: TGCAGCGTTCGACTAGCGGGATTCACAGATACGCAGTATTTT

v_call: TRBV6-5
j_call: TRBJ2-2
d_call: -
clone_size: -
cdr3_aa: CASKRKNTGELFF
cdr3_nt: TGTGCCAGCAAGCGGAAGAACACCGGGGAGCTGTTTTTT

v_call: TRBV10-3
j_call: TRBJ1-1
d_call: -
clone_size: -
cdr3_aa: CAISESSVGVRVNTEAFF
cdr3_nt: TGTGCCATCAGTGAGTCGTCGGTGGGCGTCAGGGTGAACACTGAAGCTTTCTTT

v_call: TRBV24-1
j_call: TRBJ1-6
d_call: -
clone_size: -
cdr3_aa: CATSPRASYNSPLHF
cdr3_nt: TGTGCCACCAGTCCCAGGGCTTCCTATAATTCACCCCTCCACTTT

v_call: TRBV5-1
j_call: TRBJ1-5
d_call: -
clone_size: -
cdr3_aa: CASSLGARGQPQHF
cdr3_nt: TGCGCCAGCAGCTTGGGGGCCAGGGGTCAGCCCCAGCATTTT

v_call: TRBV23-1
j_call: TRBJ1-5
d_call: -
clone_size: -
cdr3_aa: CASISNGGRNQPQHF
cdr3_nt: TGCGCCAGCATTTCAAACGGTGGGCGCAATCAGCCCCAGCATTTT

v_call: TRBV24-1
j_call: TRBJ2-1
d_call: TRBD2
clone_size: -
cdr3_aa: CATSGPRGGLENNEQFF
cdr3_nt: TGTGCCACCAGTGGCCCCCGTGGGGGACTAGAGAACAATGAGCAGTTCTTC

v_call: TRBV10-2
j_call: TRBJ1-2
d_call: -
clone_size: -
cdr3_aa: CASSTGPANYGYTF
cdr3_nt: TGCGCCAGCAGTACAGGGCCTGCTAACTATGGCTACACCTTC

v_call: TRBV21-1
j_call: TRBJ2-3
d_call: -
clone_size: -
cdr3_aa: CASSKVSAESTDTQYF
cdr3_nt: TGTGCCAGCAGCAAAGTCTCAGCGGAGAGCACAGATACGCAGTATTTT

v_call: TRBV5-1
j_call: TRBJ2-2
d_call: -
clone_size: -
cdr3_aa: CASSEQSYYTGELFF
cdr3_nt: TGCGCCAGCAGCGAACAGTCCTACTACACCGGGGAGCTGTTTTTT

v_call: TRBV5-4
j_call: TRBJ1-2
d_call: -
clone_size: -
cdr3_aa: CASSLELPGGYTF
cdr3_nt: TGTGCCAGCAGCTTGGAACTCCCGGGGGGCTACACCTTC

v_call: TRBV5-1
j_call: TRBJ1-1
d_call: -
clone_size: -
cdr3_aa: CASSLSHNVNTEAFF
cdr3_nt: TGCGCCAGCAGCTTGTCCCACAATGTGAACACTGAAGCTTTCTTT

v_call: TRBV11-2
j_call: TRBJ1-1
d_call: TRBD1
clone_size: once
cdr3_aa: CASSPGQGEAFF
cdr3_nt: TGTGCCAGCAGCCCCGGACAGGGTGAAGCTTTCTTT

v_call: TRBV5-1
j_call: TRBJ1-2
d_call: TRBD1
clone_size: -
cdr3_aa: CASSSGGAGYGYTF
cdr3_nt: TGCGCCAGCAGCTCAGGGGGCGCAGGCTATGGCTACACCTTC

v_call: TRBV12-3/TRBV12-4
j_call: TRBJ1-6
d_call: TRBD1
clone_size: -
cdr3_aa: CASNPGQGLPLHF
cdr3_nt: TGTGCCAGCAACCCGGGACAGGGTCTACCCCTCCACTTT

v_call: TRBV5-5
j_call: TRBJ1-2
d_call: TRBD1
clone_size: once
cdr3_aa: CASSQGTDYYGYTF
cdr3_nt: TGTGCCAGCAGCCAAGGGACAGATTACTATGGCTACACCTTC

v_call: TRBV27
j_call: TRBJ2-2
d_call: -
clone_size: -
cdr3_aa: CASSREGLTGELFF
cdr3_nt: TGTGCCAGCAGTAGAGAAGGACTCACCGGGGAGCTGTTTTTT

v_call: TRBV19
j_call: TRBJ1-5
d_call: TRBD1
clone_size: -
cdr3_aa: CASSEQGLWSYF
cdr3_nt: TGTGCCAGTAGTGAACAGGGGTTATGGTCGTATTTT

v_call: TRBV7-8
j_call: TRBJ2-1
d_call: TRBD2
clone_size: few
cdr3_aa: CASSLARLAGVDEQFF
cdr3_nt: TGTGCCAGCAGCTTAGCCCGACTAGCGGGAGTCGATGAGCAGTTCTTC

v_call: TRBV5-1
j_call: TRBJ2-7
d_call: -
clone_size: -
cdr3_aa: CASSPGTYEQYF
cdr3_nt: TGCGCCAGCAGCCCGGGGACTTACGAGCAGTACTTC

v_call: TRBV6-2/TRBV6-3
j_call: TRBJ1-6
d_call: -
clone_size: -
cdr3_aa: CASSPFYSSPLHF
cdr3_nt: TGTGCCAGCAGCCCATTCTATTCTTCACCCCTCCACTTT

v_call: TRBV5-4
j_call: TRBJ1-6
d_call: TRBD1
clone_size: once
cdr3_aa: CASSLRGLDSPLHF
cdr3_nt: TGTGCCAGCAGCTTGAGGGGGCTCGATTCACCCCTCCACTTT